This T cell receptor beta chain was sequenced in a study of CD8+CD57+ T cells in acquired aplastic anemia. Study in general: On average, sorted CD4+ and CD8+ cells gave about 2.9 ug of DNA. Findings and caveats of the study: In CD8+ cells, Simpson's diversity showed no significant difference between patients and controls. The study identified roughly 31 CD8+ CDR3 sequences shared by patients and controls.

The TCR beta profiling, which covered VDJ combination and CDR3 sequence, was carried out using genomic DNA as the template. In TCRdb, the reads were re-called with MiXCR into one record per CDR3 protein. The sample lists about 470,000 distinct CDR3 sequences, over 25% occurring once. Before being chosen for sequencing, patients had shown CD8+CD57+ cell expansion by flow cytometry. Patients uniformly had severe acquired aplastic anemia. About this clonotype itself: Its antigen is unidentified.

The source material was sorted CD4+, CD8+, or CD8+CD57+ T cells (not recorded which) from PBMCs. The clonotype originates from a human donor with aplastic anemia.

CDR3 sequence (DNA): TGTGCCTGGAGTGTAAACACTGAAGCTTTCTTT. Its protein product is CAWSVNTEAFF. V and J are TRBV30 and TRBJ1-1, with D unclear. V was trimmed by 0 bases and J by 2 bases, leaving 1 base between them. CDR1 is GTSNPN, CDR2 SVGIG, per germline (reference sequence). The CDR3 contains 11 residues.